This T cell receptor beta chain appears in the sequencing data of a study of radiotherapy plus CTLA-4 blockade in lung cancer. Whole-study context: Overall, roughly 18% of patients showed an objective response, while about 30% attained disease control.

V was trimmed by 6 bases and J by 4 bases, leaving 15 bases between them. The germline V gene encodes CDR1 MNHNS and CDR2 SASEGT. The CDR3 covers 14 residues. Data came from immunoSEQ multiplex PCR; TCRdb stores just in-frame clones and leaves some out. The table records some 37,000 clones, roughly two thirds of them present only once. The chain employs TRBV6-1 and TRBJ1-2; D gene unclear. This sample comprised peripheral blood, obtained from a patient treated with radiotherapy plus ipilimumab. The sequence was obtained from a human donor with non-small cell lung cancer who had stable disease on radiotherapy plus ipilimumab. The CDR3 DNA is TGTGCCAGCAGCGGAGGGCGCGAAGGCTATGGCTACACCTTC. Its translation: CASSGGREGYGYTF.